This T cell receptor (beta chain) was profiled in a study of T cell responses to AZD1222 COVID-19 vaccine. Broader study findings: Reportedly, nearly half the spike-specific TCRs target unmutated variant regions. When two AZD1222 doses had been given, Spike-specific TCR breadth and depth rose. Seropositive status at baseline applied to only 6 or 7 AZD1222 recipients.

Worth noting for this clone: Antigen unknown.

Data came from immunoSEQ multiplex PCR; TCRdb stores just in-frame clones and leaves some out. The sample contains over 150,000 clones, 90% to 95% of which appear only once. The clonotype originates from an adult in good health. The sample in question was peripheral blood, obtained on day 0 of MenACWY control vaccination.

The CDR3 region has the DNA TGTGCCAGTATGGGGACAGGCCCGTTCTATGGCTACACCTTC. It is translated as CASMGTGPFYGYTF. This sequence joins TRBV19 and TRBJ1-2, with 8 bases fitting TRBD1. CDR3 length equals 14 residues. V gave up 7 bases and J gave up 4 bases; unmatched junction bases: 8. CDR1 is LNHDA, CDR2 SQIVND, per germline (reference sequence).